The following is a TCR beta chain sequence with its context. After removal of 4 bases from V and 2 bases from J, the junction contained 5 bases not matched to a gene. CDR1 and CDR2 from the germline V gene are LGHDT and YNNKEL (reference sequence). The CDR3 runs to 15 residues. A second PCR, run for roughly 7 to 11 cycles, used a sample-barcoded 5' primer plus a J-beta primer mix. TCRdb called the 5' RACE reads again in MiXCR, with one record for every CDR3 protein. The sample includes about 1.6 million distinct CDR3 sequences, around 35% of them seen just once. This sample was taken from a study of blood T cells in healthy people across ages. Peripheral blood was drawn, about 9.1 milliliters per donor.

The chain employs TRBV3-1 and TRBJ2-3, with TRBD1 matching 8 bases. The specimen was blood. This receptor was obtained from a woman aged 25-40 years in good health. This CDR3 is CASSRRDRSTDTQYF. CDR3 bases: TGTGCCAGCAGCCGGCGGGACAGGTCCACAGATACGCAGTATTTT.